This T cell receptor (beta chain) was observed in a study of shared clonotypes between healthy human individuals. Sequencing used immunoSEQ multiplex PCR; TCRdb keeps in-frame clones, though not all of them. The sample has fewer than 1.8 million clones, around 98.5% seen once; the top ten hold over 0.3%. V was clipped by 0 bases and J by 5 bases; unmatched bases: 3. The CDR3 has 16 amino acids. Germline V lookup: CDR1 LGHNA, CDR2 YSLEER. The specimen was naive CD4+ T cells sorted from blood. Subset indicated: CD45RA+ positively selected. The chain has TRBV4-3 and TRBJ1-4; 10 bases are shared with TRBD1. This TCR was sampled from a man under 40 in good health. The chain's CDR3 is CASSQDQGQGNEKLFF. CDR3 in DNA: TGCGCCAGCAGCCAAGATCAGGGACAGGGGAATGAAAAACTGTTTTTT.